These 19 T cell receptor beta chains came from one sample sequenced in a study of OX40 agonist ivuxolimab in advanced cancers. Repertoires were generated with immunoSEQ multiplex PCR, while TCRdb's copy carries only in-frame clones and drops some. The table lists tens of thousands of clones, over 75% of them singletons. Material: CD4+ or CD8+ T cells sorted from blood, obtained in a trial of the OX40 agonist ivuxolimab. These receptors originate from an adult with an advanced solid tumor such as melanoma, head and neck, liver or kidney cancer.

The chain links TRBV7-6 to TRBJ2-5, with D uncertain. Deletions cut 1 base from V and 4 bases from J, with 16 bases between. The CDR3 loop spans 16 amino acids. Germline V gene lookup returns CDR1 SGHVS and CDR2 FNYEAQ. CDR3 coding DNA: TGTGCCAGCAGCTTAGTGGTTGGCCCGGTGGGAGAGACCCAGTACTTC. It specifies CASSLVVGPVGETQYF.

The J gene is TRBJ2-3, the V gene TRBV5-4; 10 bases fit TRBD1. V trimming: 8 bases; J trimming: 0 bases; junction bases outside the gene matches: 9. Germline CDR1 is SGHNT and CDR2 is YYREEE (reference sequence). This CDR3 is 16 amino acids long. The CDR3 spells CARGNLGQGSTDTQYF. CDR3 bases: TGTGCCAGAGGGAACTTGGGACAGGGGAGCACAGATACGCAGTATTTT.

V usage is TRBV19 and J usage is TRBJ2-1, with 9 bases lining up with TRBD2. Germline lookup yields CDR1 LNHDA and CDR2 SQIVND (reference sequence). CDR3 length: 13 residues. With 6 bases clipped from V and 8 bases from J, the junction kept 5 bases outside the gene matches. DNA of the CDR3: TGTGCCAGTAGGGCTAGCGGGGTTCATGAGCAGTTCTTC. Protein: CASRASGVHEQFF.

The V and J genes are TRBV10-3 and TRBJ1-5; a weak D match, TRBD1 (6 bases). This CDR3 is 17 amino acids long. CDR1 is ENHRY, CDR2 SYGVKD, per germline. V was pared by 5 bases and J by 7 bases, with 24 bases between. The CDR3 region has the DNA TGTGCCATCAGTAAGACAGGCTCCACTAATCGTAGGCAGCCCCAGCATTTT. Translating gives CAISKTGSTNRRQPQHF.

CDR3 nucleotides: TGCGCCAGCAGCGCGTCTAATGAAAAACTGTTTTTT. This sequence encodes CASSASNEKLFF. This sequence joins TRBV5-1 and TRBJ1-4; D remains ambiguous. V was shortened by 4 bases and J by 3 bases, with 4 bases between the two germline ends. The CDR3 contains 12 residues. Per the germline V gene, CDR1 is SGHRS and CDR2 is YFSETQ.

The chain couples TRBV7-9 to TRBJ1-5; perhaps TRBD1 as D (5 bases). This CDR3 is built from 15 residues. The germline V and J ends were trimmed by 5 bases and 7 bases, with 18 bases remaining between them. The germline CDR1 and CDR2 sequences are SEHNR and FQNEAQ (reference sequence). CDR3 loop: CASSLGVGGSQPQHF. In nucleotides, the CDR3 is TGTGCCAGCAGCCTCGGAGTGGGGGGTAGCCAGCCCCAGCATTTT.

This clone occurred once. This chain joins TRBV11-3 and TRBJ2-1; no clear D. V lost 3 bases, J lost 7 bases, and 10 bases lay in between. The germline gives CDR1 SGHNT, CDR2 YENEEA. This CDR3 is 13 amino acids long. The DNA for the CDR3 is TGTGCCAGCAGCTTTATCGGCCAAAATGAGCAGTTCTTC. It translates to CASSFIGQNEQFF. Looking up the rest from reference TRBV11-3 and TRBJ2-1 gives the full variable domain: EAGVVQSPRYKIIEKKQPVAFWCNPISGHNTLYWYLQNLGQGPELLIRYENEEAVDDSQLPKDRFSAERLKGVDSTLKIQPAELGDSAVYLCASSFIGQNEQFFGPGTRLTVL.

The chain recombines TRBV7-2 with TRBJ2-7, with 12 positions matching TRBD1. The ends lost 1 base at V and 6 bases at J; junction bases unmatched: 7. This CDR3 region has 16 residues. Germline assignment: CDR1 SGHTA and CDR2 FQGNSA. This chain's CDR3 is CASSLGAGQGAFEQYF. The CDR3 coding sequence is TGTGCCAGCAGCTTAGGGGCGGGACAGGGGGCGTTCGAGCAGTACTTC. Based on the CDR3 plus reference TRBV7-2 and TRBJ2-7, the full variable domain is GAGVSQSPSNKVTEKGKDVELRCDPISGHTALYWYRQSLGQGLEFLIYFQGNSAPDKSGLPSDRFSAERTGGSVSTLTIQRTQQEDSAVYLCASSLGAGQGAFEQYFGPGTRLTVT.

In this sample, this clone turned up once. The rearrangement uses TRBV19 and TRBJ1-1, with TRBD1 identical over 7 bases. Trimming at V came to 6 bases and at J to 3 bases, leaving 1 base not matched to a gene. The CDR3 sequence is 12 residues long. Looked up from germline, CDR1 is LNHDA and CDR2 is SQIVND (reference sequence). The CDR3 reads CASRQGYTEAFF. DNA of the CDR3: TGTGCCAGTAGACAGGGGTACACTGAAGCTTTCTTT.

CDR3 sequence (DNA): TGTGCCAGCAAAGATAGCAATCAGCCCCAGCATTTT. Its translation: CASKDSNQPQHF. The chain combines TRBV19 with TRBJ1-5, with D uncertain. Trimming stripped 9 bases from V and 0 bases from J, with 6 bases between. CDR3 length: 12 amino acids. Germline CDR1 and CDR2: LNHDA and SQIVND (reference sequence).

This chain connects TRBV7-2 to TRBJ1-2, with unresolved D. The CDR3 is made up of 13 amino acids. CDR1 and CDR2 (germline): SGHTA, FQGNSA. Trimming removed 4 bases at V and 2 bases at J, with 8 bases between. The CDR3 loop is CASSSEGNYGYTF. The CDR3 bases are TGTGCCAGCAGCTCCGAGGGAAACTATGGCTACACCTTC. Based on the CDR3 plus reference TRBV7-2 and TRBJ1-2, the full variable domain is GAGVSQSPSNKVTEKGKDVELRCDPISGHTALYWYRQSLGQGLEFLIYFQGNSAPDKSGLPSDRFSAERTGGSVSTLTIQRTQQEDSAVYLCASSSEGNYGYTFGSGTRLTVV.

The J gene is TRBJ2-3, the V gene TRBV9; the match to TRBD2 covers 9 bases. This CDR3 is built from 15 residues. CDR1 is SGDLS and CDR2 is YYNGEE in the germline V gene. With 6 bases clipped from V and 2 bases from J, the junction kept 7 bases outside the gene matches. The CDR3 reads CASKGGGALTDTQYF. In DNA form, the CDR3 reads TGTGCCAGCAAAGGCGGGGGGGCTCTCACAGATACGCAGTATTTT.

The chain couples TRBV6-1 to TRBJ2-5, with 9 positions matching TRBD1. V dropped 2 bases and J dropped 7; count of bases not matched to a gene: 11. Germline V gene data show CDR1 as MNHNS and CDR2 as SASEGT. The CDR3 is made up of 16 amino acids. The CDR3 is CASSEYRSPGQGTQYF. DNA of the CDR3: TGTGCCAGCAGTGAATACCGGTCACCGGGACAGGGGACCCAGTACTTC.

The chain carries TRBV27 and TRBJ2-5; TRBD2 might be the D (6 bases). The CDR3 covers 13 residues. Trimming stripped 7 bases from V and 5 bases from J, with 14 bases between. Germline V lookup: CDR1 MNHEY, CDR2 SMNVEV (reference sequence). This chain's CDR3 is CASMRSGRETQYF. CDR3 DNA sequence: TGTGCCAGCATGAGGTCAGGGAGGGAGACCCAGTACTTC.

The rearrangement joins TRBV6-6 to TRBJ2-3; D ambiguous. The CDR3 spans 15 residues. With 6 bases removed from V and 1 base from J, the gap between germline ends came to 14 bases. Germline CDR1 is MNHNY and CDR2 is SVGAGI (reference sequence). DNA of the CDR3: TGTGCCAGCAGCCACGGCCACTCGGGCACAGATACGCAGTATTTT. Encoded protein: CASSHGHSGTDTQYF.

The CDR3 DNA reads as TGTGCCAGCAGTTACTCAGGCGGGTTATCCTACGAGCAGTACTTC. This sequence encodes CASSYSGGLSYEQYF. V usage is TRBV6-6 and J usage is TRBJ2-7, with TRBD2 as a possible D gene (5 bases). Germline CDR1 MNHNY, CDR2 SVGAGI (reference sequence). V dropped 0 bases and J dropped 1 base, with 10 bases sitting between them. The length of the CDR3 is 15 residues.

This rearrangement joins TRBV5-6 to TRBJ2-1, with 9 bases matching TRBD1. Per germline, CDR1 SGHDT and CDR2 YYEEEE. V lost 4 bases to trimming and J lost 6 bases; unmatched junction nucleotides: 5. The CDR3 has 14 residues. CDR3: CASSLWDRVNEQFF. The DNA of the CDR3 is TGTGCCAGCAGCCTCTGGGACAGGGTCAATGAGCAGTTCTTC.

This clone occurred once. This chain uses TRBV12-5 with TRBJ2-7, with D tentatively TRBD2 (6 bases). The germline CDR1 and CDR2 sequences are LGHNT and FRNRAP. The CDR3 consists of 13 residues. V gave up 0 bases and J gave up 4 bases, with 7 bases separating them. The CDR3 bases are TGTGCTAGTGGTTTGGTACGGGGGTACGAGCAGTACTTC. Residues: CASGLVRGYEQYF.

The rearrangement joins TRBV5-1 to TRBJ1-1, with 8 bases matching TRBD1. V gave up 2 bases and J gave up 4 bases; unmatched junction bases: 7. The germline V gene encodes CDR1 SGHRS and CDR2 YFSETQ. CDR3 size: 15 residues. CDR3 nucleotides: TGCGCCAGCAGCTTATCCCAGGGGGCAGCCACTGAAGCTTTCTTT. Protein product: CASSLSQGAATEAFF.